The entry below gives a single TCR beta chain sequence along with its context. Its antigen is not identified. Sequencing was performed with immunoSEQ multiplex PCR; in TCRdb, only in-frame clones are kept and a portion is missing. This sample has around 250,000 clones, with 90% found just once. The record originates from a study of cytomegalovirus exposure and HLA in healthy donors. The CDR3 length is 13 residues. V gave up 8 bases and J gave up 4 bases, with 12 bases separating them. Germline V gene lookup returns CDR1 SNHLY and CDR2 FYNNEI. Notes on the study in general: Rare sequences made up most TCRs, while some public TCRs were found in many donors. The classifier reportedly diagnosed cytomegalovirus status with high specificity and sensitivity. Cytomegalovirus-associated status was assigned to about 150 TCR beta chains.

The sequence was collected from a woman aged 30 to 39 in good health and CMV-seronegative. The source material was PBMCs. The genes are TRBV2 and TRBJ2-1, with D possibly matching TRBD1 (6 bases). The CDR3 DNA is TGTGCCAGCTCGGGACAAATATACAATGAGCAGTTCTTC. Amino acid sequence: CASSGQIYNEQFF.